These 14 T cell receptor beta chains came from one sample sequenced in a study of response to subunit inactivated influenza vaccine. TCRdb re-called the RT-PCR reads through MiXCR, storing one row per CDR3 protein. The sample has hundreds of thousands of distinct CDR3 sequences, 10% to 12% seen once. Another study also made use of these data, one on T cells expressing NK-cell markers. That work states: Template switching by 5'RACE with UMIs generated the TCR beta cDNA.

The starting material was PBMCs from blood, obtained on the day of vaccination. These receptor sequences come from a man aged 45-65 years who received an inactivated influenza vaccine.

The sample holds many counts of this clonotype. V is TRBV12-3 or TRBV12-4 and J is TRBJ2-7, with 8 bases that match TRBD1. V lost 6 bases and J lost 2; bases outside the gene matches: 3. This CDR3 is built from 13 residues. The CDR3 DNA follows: TGTGCCAGCAGGCCGACAGGGGCCTACGAGCAGTACTTC. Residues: CASRPTGAYEQYF.

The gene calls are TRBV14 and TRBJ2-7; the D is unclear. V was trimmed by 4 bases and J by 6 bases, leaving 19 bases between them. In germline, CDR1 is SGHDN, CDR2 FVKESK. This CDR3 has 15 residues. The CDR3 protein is CASSPPGTLPSEQYF. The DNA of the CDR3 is TGTGCCAGCAGCCCCCCAGGCACCTTGCCGTCCGAGCAGTACTTC. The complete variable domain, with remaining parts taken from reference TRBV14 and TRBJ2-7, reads EAGVTQFPSHSVIEKGQTVTLRCDPISGHDNLYWYRRVMGKEIKFLLHFVKESKQDESGMPNNRFLAERTGGTYSTLKVQPAELEDSGVYFCASSPPGTLPSEQYFGPGTRLTVT.

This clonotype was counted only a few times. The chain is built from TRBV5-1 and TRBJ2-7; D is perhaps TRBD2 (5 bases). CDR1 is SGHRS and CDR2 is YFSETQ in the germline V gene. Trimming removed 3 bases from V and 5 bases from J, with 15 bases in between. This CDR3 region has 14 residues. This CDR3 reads CASSWVGLGDEQYF. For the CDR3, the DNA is TGCGCCAGCAGCTGGGTGGGCCTCGGGGACGAGCAGTACTTC. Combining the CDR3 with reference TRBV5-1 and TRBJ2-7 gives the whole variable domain KAGVTQTPRYLIKTRGQQVTLSCSPISGHRSVSWYQQTPGQGLQFLFEYFSETQRNKGNFPGRFSGRQFSNSRSEMNVSTLELGDSALYLCASSWVGLGDEQYFGPGTRLTVT.

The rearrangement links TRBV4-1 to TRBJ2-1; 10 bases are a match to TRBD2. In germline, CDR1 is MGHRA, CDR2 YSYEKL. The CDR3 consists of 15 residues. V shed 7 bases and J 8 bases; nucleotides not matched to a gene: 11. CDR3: CASMSLSGGADEQFF. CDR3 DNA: TGCGCCAGCATGTCTCTAAGCGGGGGGGCGGATGAGCAGTTCTTC.

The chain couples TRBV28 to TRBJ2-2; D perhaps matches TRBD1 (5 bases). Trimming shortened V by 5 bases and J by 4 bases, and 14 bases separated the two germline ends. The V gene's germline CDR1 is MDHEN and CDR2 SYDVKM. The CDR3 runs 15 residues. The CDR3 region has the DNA TGTGCCAGCAGTAATAAAGACAGAGTCACCGGGGAGCTGTTTTTT. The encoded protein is CASSNKDRVTGELFF.

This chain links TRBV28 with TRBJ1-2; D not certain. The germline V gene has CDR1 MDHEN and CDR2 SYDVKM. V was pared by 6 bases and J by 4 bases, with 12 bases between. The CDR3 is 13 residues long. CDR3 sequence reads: CASSPRRFYGYTF. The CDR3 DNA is TGTGCCAGCAGCCCGAGACGGTTCTATGGCTACACCTTC.

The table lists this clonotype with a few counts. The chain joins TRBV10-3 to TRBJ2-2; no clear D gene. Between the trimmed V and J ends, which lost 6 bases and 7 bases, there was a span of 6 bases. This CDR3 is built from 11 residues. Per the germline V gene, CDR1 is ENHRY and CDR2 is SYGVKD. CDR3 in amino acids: CAIRGIGELFF. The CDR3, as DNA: TGTGCCATCAGGGGGATCGGGGAGCTGTTTTTT.

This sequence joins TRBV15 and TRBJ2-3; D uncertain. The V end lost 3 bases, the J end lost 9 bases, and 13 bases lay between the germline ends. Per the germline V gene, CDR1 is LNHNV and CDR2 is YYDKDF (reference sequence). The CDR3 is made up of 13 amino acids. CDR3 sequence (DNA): TGTGCCACCAGCAGGGAAAACGCAGGCACGCAGTATTTT. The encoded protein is CATSRENAGTQYF.

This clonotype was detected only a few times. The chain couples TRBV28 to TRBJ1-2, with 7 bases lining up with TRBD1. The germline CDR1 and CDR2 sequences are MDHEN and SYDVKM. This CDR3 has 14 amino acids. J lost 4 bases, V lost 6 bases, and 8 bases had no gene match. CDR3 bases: TGTGCCAGCAGACCGACAGGGCCCGCCTATGGCTACACCTTC. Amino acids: CASRPTGPAYGYTF.

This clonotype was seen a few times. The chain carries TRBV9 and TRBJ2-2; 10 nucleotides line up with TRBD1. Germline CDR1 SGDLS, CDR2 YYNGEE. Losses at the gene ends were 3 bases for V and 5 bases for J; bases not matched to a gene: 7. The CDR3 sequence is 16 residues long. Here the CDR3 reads CASSARDRGLTGELFF. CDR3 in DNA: TGTGCCAGCAGCGCTCGGGACAGGGGTCTTACCGGGGAGCTGTTTTTT.

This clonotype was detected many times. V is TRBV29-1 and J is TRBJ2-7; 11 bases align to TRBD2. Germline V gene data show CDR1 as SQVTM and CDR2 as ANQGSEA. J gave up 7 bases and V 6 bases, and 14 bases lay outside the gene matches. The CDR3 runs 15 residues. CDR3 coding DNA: TGCAGCGTCCGCCCGGGAACTAGCGGGAGTCAAGAGCAGTACTTC. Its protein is CSVRPGTSGSQEQYF.

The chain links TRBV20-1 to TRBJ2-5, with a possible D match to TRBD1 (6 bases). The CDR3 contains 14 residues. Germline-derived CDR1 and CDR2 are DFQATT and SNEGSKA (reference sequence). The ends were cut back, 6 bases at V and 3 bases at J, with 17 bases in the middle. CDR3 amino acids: CSAPEVPGEETQYF. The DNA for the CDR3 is TGCAGTGCACCCGAGGTTCCAGGGGAAGAGACCCAGTACTTC.

The CDR3 DNA follows: TGTGCCAGCTCACCACCGGAACTGTCCCCCCTCGAGCAGTACTTC. Encoded protein: CASSPPELSPLEQYF. The V and J genes are TRBV18 and TRBJ2-7; no definite D call. V gave up 0 bases and J gave up 6 bases, with 15 bases separating them. CDR3 size: 15 residues. CDR1 is KGHSH and CDR2 is LQKENI in the germline V gene.

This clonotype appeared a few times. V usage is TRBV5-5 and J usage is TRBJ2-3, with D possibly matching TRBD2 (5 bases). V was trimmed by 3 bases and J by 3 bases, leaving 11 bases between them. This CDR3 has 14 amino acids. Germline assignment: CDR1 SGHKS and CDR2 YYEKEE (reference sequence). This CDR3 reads CASSSREVTDTQYF. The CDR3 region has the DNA TGTGCCAGCAGCTCGAGGGAAGTTACAGATACGCAGTATTTT. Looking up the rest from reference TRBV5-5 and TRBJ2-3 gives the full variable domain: DAGVTQSPTHLIKTRGQQVTLRCSPISGHKSVSWYQQVLGQGPQFIFQYYEKEERGRGNFPDRFSARQFPNYSSELNVNALLLGDSALYLCASSSREVTDTQYFGPGTRLTVL.